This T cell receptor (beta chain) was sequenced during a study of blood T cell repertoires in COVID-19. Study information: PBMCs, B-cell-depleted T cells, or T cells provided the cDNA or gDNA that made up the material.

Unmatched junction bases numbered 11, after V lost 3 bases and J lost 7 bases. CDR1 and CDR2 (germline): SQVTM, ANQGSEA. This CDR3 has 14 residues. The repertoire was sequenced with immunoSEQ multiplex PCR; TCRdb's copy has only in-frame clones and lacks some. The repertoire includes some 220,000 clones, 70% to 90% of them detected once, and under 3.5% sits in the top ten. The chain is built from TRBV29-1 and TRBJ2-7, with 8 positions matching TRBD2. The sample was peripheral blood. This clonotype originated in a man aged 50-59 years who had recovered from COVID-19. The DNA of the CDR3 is TGCAGCGTTGATGCGGGGGGCCTCTCGAAGGAGCAGTACTTC. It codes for CSVDAGGLSKEQYF.